These 29 T cell receptor beta chains originate from one sample sequenced in a study of blood T cell repertoires in COVID-19. Clones were sequenced by immunoSEQ multiplex PCR, and TCRdb holds only the in-frame ones, with some missing. This sample has about 3,800 clones; about 91% occur once, and the top ten carry 6% to 9%. Sequencing input: peripheral blood. These receptors all come from a man in his fifties or sixties with active COVID-19.

The chain is built from TRBV30 and TRBJ1-2; D is unresolved. The CDR3 is 10 amino acids. The V end lost 8 bases, the J end lost 6 bases, and 10 bases lay between the germline ends. Per the germline V gene, CDR1 is GTSNPN and CDR2 is SVGIG (reference sequence). The CDR3 region is CALNEDGYTF. As DNA, the CDR3 is TGTGCCCTAAACGAGGATGGCTACACCTTC.

The chain combines TRBV28 with TRBJ2-5; D unresolved. Per the germline V gene, CDR1 is MDHEN and CDR2 is SYDVKM. CDR3 length equals 12 residues. Trimming removed 6 bases from V and 5 bases from J, with 10 bases in between. In DNA form, the CDR3 reads TGTGCCAGCAGAACCGCCGGGGAGACCCAGTACTTC. Amino acids: CASRTAGETQYF.

This clone was observed a few times. J is TRBJ1-5 and V is TRBV4-2; D gene uncertain. The CDR3 contains 16 residues. Germline CDR1 LGHNA, CDR2 YNFKEQ. V shed 3 bases and J shed 6 bases, with 18 bases lying between them. DNA of the CDR3: TGTGCCAGCAGCCAGGCCTCCTCCGTTGGTCGTCAGCCCCAGCATTTT. As protein: CASSQASSVGRQPQHF.

This chain connects TRBV19 to TRBJ2-7; 9 bases are a match to TRBD1. This CDR3 spans 12 amino acids. Germline V gene lookup returns CDR1 LNHDA and CDR2 SQIVND (reference sequence). Trimming cost V 9 bases and J 2 bases; bases outside gene matches: 2. CDR3 protein: CASRQGAYEQYF. CDR3 nucleotides: TGTGCCAGCAGACAGGGGGCCTACGAGCAGTACTTC.

The genes are TRBV6-2 or TRBV6-3 and TRBJ2-1, with 10 positions matching TRBD2. The V segment lost 4 bases and the J segment 0 bases; nucleotides outside the gene matches: 12. The germline V gene encodes CDR1 MNHEY and CDR2 SVGEGT. The CDR3 length is 19 residues. DNA of the CDR3: TGTGCCAGCAGTTCAAGGCTAGCGGGAGTCGGGAGCTCCTACAATGAGCAGTTCTTC. Residues: CASSSRLAGVGSSYNEQFF.

The chain uses TRBV11-2 and TRBJ2-7; 14 bases agree with TRBD2. J lost 7 bases, V lost 5 bases, and 7 bases had no gene match. The length of the CDR3 is 15 residues. Germline values: CDR1 SGHAT, CDR2 FQNNGV. CDR3 bases: TGTGCCAGCAGCCTGGGGACTAGCGGGAGTATGGAGCAGTACTTC. It codes for CASSLGTSGSMEQYF.

This clone ranks as large. The rearrangement joins TRBV4-1 to TRBJ2-7; 9 bases line up with TRBD1. The trim removed 8 bases at V and 3 bases at J, leaving 11 bases unmatched. The germline CDR1 and CDR2 sequences are MGHRA and YSYEKL. The length of the CDR3 is 15 residues. The CDR3 loop is CASATVGTGNYEQYF. The CDR3 nucleotides read TGCGCCAGCGCCACGGTCGGGACAGGGAACTACGAGCAGTACTTC.

The V call is TRBV5-6, the J call TRBJ1-5, with D possibly TRBD1 on 6 matching bases. There are 15 residues in the CDR3. CDR1 and CDR2 from the germline V gene are SGHDT and YYEEEE. Trimming stripped 2 bases from V and 5 bases from J, with 14 bases between. The CDR3 spells CASSFRRGGHQPQHF. The CDR3 DNA is TGTGCCAGCAGCTTCCGCAGGGGTGGCCATCAGCCCCAGCATTTT.

In regard to this clone: One end of the junction is discordant with germline, which a read error may explain. The chain uses TRBV7-7 and TRBJ1-3; TRBD1 matches at 10 bases. This CDR3 contains 15 residues. Germline CDR1 reads SSHAT; CDR2 reads FNYEAQ (reference sequence). The CDR3 region is CASSLRQGAGNTIYF. The DNA of the CDR3 is TGTGCTAGCAGCTTAAGACAGGGGGCCGGAAACACCATATATTTT.

This clone has only one observation. The V and J genes are TRBV29-1 and TRBJ2-1; 8 bases line up with TRBD2. From germline, CDR1 is SQVTM and CDR2 ANQGSEA. The CDR3 sequence is 14 residues long. J was trimmed by 4 bases and V by 8 bases; bases with no gene match: 10. CDR3 nucleotide sequence: TGCAGCCTCATTAGCGGGGATCCATACAATGAGCAGTTCTTC. Its protein is CSLISGDPYNEQFF.

This chain connects TRBV7-2 to TRBJ2-1; no reliable D call. V was shortened by 4 bases and J by 0 bases, with 13 bases between the two germline ends. This CDR3 has 16 residues. Germline lookup yields CDR1 SGHTA and CDR2 FQGNSA. CDR3 region: CASSSPGESSYNEQFF. CDR3 DNA sequence: TGTGCCAGCAGCTCGCCTGGAGAGAGCTCCTACAATGAGCAGTTCTTC.

This chain links TRBV5-1 with TRBJ1-1, with 10 bases matching TRBD1. The CDR3 is made up of 16 amino acids. Germline loops: CDR1 SGHRS, CDR2 YFSETQ. After removal of 4 bases from V and 6 bases from J, the junction contained 12 bases not matched to a gene. CDR3: CASSPATGGLSAEAFF. DNA of the CDR3: TGCGCCAGCAGCCCAGCGACAGGGGGCTTATCTGCTGAAGCTTTCTTT.

The V and J genes are TRBV7-2 and TRBJ2-7; no clear D gene. CDR3 length: 14 amino acids. The V gene's germline CDR1 is SGHTA and CDR2 FQGNSA. V was cut by 5 bases and J by 7 bases, with 18 bases left in between. CDR3 in DNA: TGTGCCAGCAGCATCCCGGGTAGTTTCGGGGAGCAGTACTTC. Encoded protein: CASSIPGSFGEQYF.

The CDR3, as DNA: TGCGCCAGCAGCCAAAGTAGTAATTCACCCCTCCACTTT. It specifies CASSQSSNSPLHF. J is TRBJ1-6 and V is TRBV4-1; D remains ambiguous. CDR3 length: 13 residues. V lost 2 bases, J lost 6 bases, and 5 bases lay in between. Germline lookup yields CDR1 MGHRA and CDR2 YSYEKL.

V is TRBV9 and J is TRBJ2-3, with TRBD2 as a possible D gene (6 bases). The germline V gene encodes CDR1 SGDLS and CDR2 YYNGEE. V dropped 3 bases and J dropped 2 bases, with 13 bases sitting between them. CDR3 size: 15 residues. The CDR3 bases are TGTGCCAGCAGCGCCCCGGGACTTCCCACAGATACGCAGTATTTT. Translating gives CASSAPGLPTDTQYF. The full variable domain, completed using reference TRBV9 and TRBJ2-3, is DSGVTQTPKHLITATGQRVTLRCSPRSGDLSVYWYQQSLDQGLQFLIQYYNGEERAKGNILERFSAQQFPDLHSELNLSSLELGDSALYFCASSAPGLPTDTQYFGPGTRLTVL.

The V and J genes are TRBV2 and TRBJ2-7, with a weak D call TRBD1 (6 bases). Germline V gene sequence: CDR1 SNHLY, CDR2 FYNNEI. The V and J ends lost 4 bases and 3 bases respectively, with 10 bases between them. The CDR3 extends over 13 amino acids. CDR3 region: CASSVEDSYEQYF. CDR3 bases: TGTGCCAGCAGTGTCGAGGACAGCTACGAGCAGTACTTC.

The chain employs TRBV19 and TRBJ2-1; TRBD2 agrees at 11 bases. Per germline, CDR1 LNHDA and CDR2 SQIVND (reference sequence). This CDR3 has 15 residues. Trimming cost V 3 bases and J 5 bases; bases outside gene matches: 3. The CDR3 here is CASSILAGGDNEQFF. CDR3 in DNA: TGTGCCAGTAGTATCCTAGCGGGAGGTGACAATGAGCAGTTCTTC.

The gene calls are TRBV15 and TRBJ2-2, with D maybe TRBD2 (6 bases). The length of the CDR3 is 15 residues. Trimming removed 8 bases at V and 0 bases at J, with 13 bases between. In germline, CDR1 is LNHNV, CDR2 YYDKDF (reference sequence). CDR3 coding DNA: TGTGCCACCGCGCCGGGACTTTCGAACACCGGGGAGCTGTTTTTT. Its translation is CATAPGLSNTGELFF.

The V call is TRBV5-6, the J call TRBJ1-1; the D is unclear. Germline loops: CDR1 SGHDT, CDR2 YYEEEE. The V end lost 2 bases, the J end lost 0 bases, and 8 bases lay between the germline ends. The CDR3 covers 14 residues. CDR3 region: CASSLNRMNTEAFF. The CDR3 DNA is TGTGCCAGCAGCTTAAACAGAATGAACACTGAAGCTTTCTTT.

The V gene is TRBV10-3, the J gene TRBJ1-3; 7 nucleotides match TRBD1. From germline, CDR1 is ENHRY and CDR2 SYGVKD. The J segment lost 2 bases and the V segment lost 5 bases, leaving 6 bases of the junction unmatched. The CDR3 sequence is 15 residues long. The CDR3 is CAISQDRTTGNTIYF. CDR3 in DNA: TGTGCCATCAGTCAGGACAGGACCACTGGAAACACCATATATTTT.

The rearrangement joins TRBV5-6 to TRBJ1-2; 8 nucleotides align to TRBD1. The CDR3 contains 16 residues. Germline CDR1 is SGHDT and CDR2 is YYEEEE. After removal of 0 bases from V and 0 bases from J, the junction contained 4 bases not matched to a gene. CDR3 bases: TGTGCCAGCAGCTTGGGACAGGGGTCGTCTAACTATGGCTACACCTTC. Its protein is CASSLGQGSSNYGYTF.

V and J are TRBV6-5 and TRBJ1-1, with D possibly matching TRBD1 (5 bases). V gave up 7 bases and J gave up 1 base, with 16 bases separating them. CDR1 is MNHEY and CDR2 is SVGAGI in the germline V gene. The CDR3 loop spans 15 amino acids. The CDR3 bases are TGTGCCAGCATTATCCCGGGACTGACGAACACTGAAGCTTTCTTT. This sequence encodes CASIIPGLTNTEAFF.

The chain uses TRBV24-1 and TRBJ2-1; D unresolved. Trimming removed 0 bases from V and 0 bases from J, with 11 bases in between. Looked up from germline, CDR1 is KGHDR and CDR2 is SFDVKD. The CDR3 covers 17 residues. The CDR3 DNA sequence: TGTGCCACCAGTGATTTGCAGGCAGAGAGCTCCTACAATGAGCAGTTCTTC. Translated: CATSDLQAESSYNEQFF.

The CDR3 sequence: CASSRTSGSGEQFF. CDR3 DNA sequence: TGTGCCAGCAGTAGGACTAGCGGGAGTGGTGAGCAGTTCTTC. This chain uses TRBV6-2 or TRBV6-3 with TRBJ2-1; 13 bases align to TRBD2. V gave up 5 bases and J gave up 9 bases; unmatched junction bases: 4. The CDR3 has 14 amino acids. Looked up from germline, CDR1 is MNHEY and CDR2 is SVGEGT.

The DNA for the CDR3 is TGTGCCAGCAGTTACTTAGCGGGAGGGCCCTCGAGTGAGACCCAGTACTTC. Translating gives CASSYLAGGPSSETQYF. The V call is TRBV28, the J call TRBJ2-5; TRBD2 matches 11 bases. Unmatched junction bases numbered 12, after V lost 4 bases and J lost 5 bases. The CDR3 extends over 17 amino acids. Germline CDR1 MDHEN, CDR2 SYDVKM. The entire variable domain, with the rest obtained from reference TRBV28 and TRBJ2-5, is as follows: DVKVTQSSRYLVKRTGEKVFLECVQDMDHENMFWYRQDPGLGLRLIYFSYDVKMKEKGDIPEGYSVSREKKERFSLILESASTNQTSMYLCASSYLAGGPSSETQYFGPGTRLLVL.

V is TRBV28 and J is TRBJ2-7; 9 bases are shared with TRBD2. The junction had 7 bases not matched to a gene; V was cut back by 4 bases and J by 6 bases. The germline gives CDR1 MDHEN, CDR2 SYDVKM. The CDR3 length is 14 residues. Here the CDR3 reads CASSWAGGTGEQYF. The CDR3 DNA reads as TGTGCCAGCAGTTGGGCGGGAGGGACTGGCGAGCAGTACTTC.

This rearrangement joins TRBV28 to TRBJ2-3; D might be TRBD2 (6 bases). The V and J ends lost 4 bases and 1 base respectively, with 6 bases between them. The CDR3 loop spans 13 amino acids. Looked up from germline, CDR1 is MDHEN and CDR2 is SYDVKM. Written as DNA, the CDR3 is TGTGCCAGCAGTTCTAGCGGCACAGATACGCAGTATTTT. Residues: CASSSSGTDTQYF.

The chain links TRBV6-4 to TRBJ2-7; tentatively, D is TRBD2 (6 bases). The CDR3 covers 11 residues. The V and J ends lost 6 bases and 3 bases respectively, with 6 bases between them. Germline lookup yields CDR1 MRHNA and CDR2 SNTAGT. The CDR3 DNA sequence: TGTGCCAGCAGGGGGGGCTACGAGCAGTACTTC. Translated, it gives CASRGGYEQYF.

This clone was observed once. J is TRBJ2-1 and V is TRBV19, with TRBD1 matching 7 bases. V lost 2 bases and J lost 6; bases outside the gene matches: 7. Germline-derived CDR1 and CDR2 are LNHDA and SQIVND (reference sequence). The CDR3 extends over 15 amino acids. The CDR3 sequence: CASSINLQGSNEQFF. In DNA, the CDR3 is TGTGCCAGTAGTATAAACTTACAGGGGAGCAATGAGCAGTTCTTC.